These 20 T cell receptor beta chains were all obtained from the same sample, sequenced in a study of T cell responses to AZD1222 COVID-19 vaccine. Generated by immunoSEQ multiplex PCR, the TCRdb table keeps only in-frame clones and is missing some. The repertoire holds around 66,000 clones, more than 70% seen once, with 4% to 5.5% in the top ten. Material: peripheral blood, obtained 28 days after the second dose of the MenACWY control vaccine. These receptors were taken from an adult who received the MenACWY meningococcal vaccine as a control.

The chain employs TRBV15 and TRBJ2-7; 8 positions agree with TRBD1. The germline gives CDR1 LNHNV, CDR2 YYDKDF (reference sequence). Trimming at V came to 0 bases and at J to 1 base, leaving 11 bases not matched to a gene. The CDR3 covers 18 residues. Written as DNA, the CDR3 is TGTGCCACCAGCAGAGATCTCCTGGACAGGGCCGTTTCCTACGAGCAGTACTTC. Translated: CATSRDLLDRAVSYEQYF.

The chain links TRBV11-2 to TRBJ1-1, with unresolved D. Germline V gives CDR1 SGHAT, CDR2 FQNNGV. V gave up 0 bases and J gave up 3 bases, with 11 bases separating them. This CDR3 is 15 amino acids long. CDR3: CASSLDFRRDTEAFF. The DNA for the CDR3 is TGTGCCAGCAGCTTAGATTTTAGGAGAGACACTGAAGCTTTCTTT.

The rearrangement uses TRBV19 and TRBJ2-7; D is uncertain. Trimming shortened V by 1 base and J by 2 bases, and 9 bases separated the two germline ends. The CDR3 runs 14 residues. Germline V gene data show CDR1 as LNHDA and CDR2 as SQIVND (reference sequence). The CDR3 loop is CASSIGRRPYEQYF. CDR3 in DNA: TGTGCCAGTAGTATAGGTAGACGGCCCTACGAGCAGTACTTC.

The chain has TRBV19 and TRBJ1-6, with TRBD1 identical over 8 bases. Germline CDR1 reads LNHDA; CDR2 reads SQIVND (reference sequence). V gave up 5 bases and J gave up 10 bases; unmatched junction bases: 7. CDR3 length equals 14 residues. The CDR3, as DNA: TGTGCCAGTAGTTCCCTGGACAGGGAATCACCCCTCCACTTT. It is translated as CASSSLDRESPLHF.

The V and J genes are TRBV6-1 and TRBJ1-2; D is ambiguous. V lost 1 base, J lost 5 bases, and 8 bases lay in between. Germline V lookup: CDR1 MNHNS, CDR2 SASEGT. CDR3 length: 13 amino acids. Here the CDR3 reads CASSEGLRYGYTF. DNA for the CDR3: TGTGCCAGCAGTGAAGGACTCCGATATGGCTACACCTTC.

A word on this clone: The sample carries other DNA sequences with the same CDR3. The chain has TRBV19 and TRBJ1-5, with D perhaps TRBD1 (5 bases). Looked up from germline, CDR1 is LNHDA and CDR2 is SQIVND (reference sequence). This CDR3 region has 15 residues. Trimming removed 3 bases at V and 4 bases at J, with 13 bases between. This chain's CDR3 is CASSINGAGNQPQHF. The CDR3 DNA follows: TGTGCCAGTAGTATCAATGGGGCAGGGAATCAGCCCCAGCATTTT.

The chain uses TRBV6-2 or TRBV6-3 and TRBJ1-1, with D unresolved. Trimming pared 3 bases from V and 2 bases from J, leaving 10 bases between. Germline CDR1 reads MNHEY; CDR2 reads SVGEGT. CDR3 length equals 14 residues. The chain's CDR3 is CASSYLRPNTEAFF. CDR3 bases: TGTGCCAGCAGTTATTTACGGCCAAACACTGAAGCTTTCTTT.

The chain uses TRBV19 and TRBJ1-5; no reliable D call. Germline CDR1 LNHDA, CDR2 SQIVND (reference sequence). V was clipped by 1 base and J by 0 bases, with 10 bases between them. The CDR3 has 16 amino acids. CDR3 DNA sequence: TGTGCCAGTAGTATAGGAGTAGATTATAGCAATCAGCCCCAGCATTTT. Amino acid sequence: CASSIGVDYSNQPQHF.

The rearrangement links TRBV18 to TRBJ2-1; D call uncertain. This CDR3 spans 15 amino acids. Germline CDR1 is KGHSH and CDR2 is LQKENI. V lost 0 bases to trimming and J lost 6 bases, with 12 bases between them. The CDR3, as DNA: TGTGCCAGCTCACCACCGACTTCACTCGGCAATGAGCAGTTCTTC. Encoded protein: CASSPPTSLGNEQFF.

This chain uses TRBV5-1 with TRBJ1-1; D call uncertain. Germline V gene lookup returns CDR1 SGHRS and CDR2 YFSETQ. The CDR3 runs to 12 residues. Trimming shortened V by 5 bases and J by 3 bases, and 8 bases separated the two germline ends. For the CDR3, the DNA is TGCGCCAGCAGGTTCAGCGACACTGAAGCTTTCTTT. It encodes CASRFSDTEAFF.

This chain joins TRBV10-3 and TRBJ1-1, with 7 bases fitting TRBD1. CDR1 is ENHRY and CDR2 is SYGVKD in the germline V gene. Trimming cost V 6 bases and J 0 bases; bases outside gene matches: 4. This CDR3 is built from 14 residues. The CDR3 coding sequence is TGTGCCATCAGCCTGGACAGGTTGAACACTGAAGCTTTCTTT. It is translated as CAISLDRLNTEAFF.

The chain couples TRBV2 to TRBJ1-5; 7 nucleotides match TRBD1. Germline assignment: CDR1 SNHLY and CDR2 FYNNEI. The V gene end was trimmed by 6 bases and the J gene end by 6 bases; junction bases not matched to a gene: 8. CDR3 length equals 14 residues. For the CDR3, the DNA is TGTGCCAGCAGCGCGGAGACAGGGATTCAGCCCCAGCATTTT. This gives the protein CASSAETGIQPQHF.

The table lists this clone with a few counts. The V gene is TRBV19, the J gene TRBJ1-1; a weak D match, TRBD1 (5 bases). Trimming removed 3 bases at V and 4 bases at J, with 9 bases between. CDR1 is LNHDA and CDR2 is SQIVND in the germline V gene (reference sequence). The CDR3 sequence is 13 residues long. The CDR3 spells CASSMTRGTEAFF. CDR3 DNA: TGTGCCAGTAGTATGACTAGGGGCACTGAAGCTTTCTTT.

CDR3: CASSLGGTGRNYGYTF. The CDR3 nucleotides are TGTGCCAGCAGCTTAGGGGGCACAGGGAGAAACTATGGCTACACCTTC. The chain joins TRBV7-2 to TRBJ1-2, with a weak D call TRBD1 (6 bases). Trimming took 1 base from V and 2 from J, leaving 14 bases between them. The CDR3 is made up of 16 amino acids. From germline, CDR1 is SGHTA and CDR2 FQGNSA.

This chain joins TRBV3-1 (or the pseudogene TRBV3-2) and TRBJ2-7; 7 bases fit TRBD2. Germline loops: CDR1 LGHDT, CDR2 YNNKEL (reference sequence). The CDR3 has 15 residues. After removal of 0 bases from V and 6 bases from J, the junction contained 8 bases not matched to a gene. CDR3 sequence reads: CASSQDGPGGGEQYF. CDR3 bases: TGTGCCAGCAGCCAAGATGGGCCGGGCGGGGGCGAGCAGTACTTC.

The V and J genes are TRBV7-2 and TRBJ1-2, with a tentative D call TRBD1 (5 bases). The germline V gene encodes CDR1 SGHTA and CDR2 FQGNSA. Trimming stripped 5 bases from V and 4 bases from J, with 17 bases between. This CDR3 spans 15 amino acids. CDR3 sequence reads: CASSPSPGQGYGYTF. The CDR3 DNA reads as TGTGCCAGCAGCCCCTCGCCAGGGCAGGGCTATGGCTACACCTTC. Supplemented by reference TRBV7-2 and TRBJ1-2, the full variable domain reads GAGVSQSPSNKVTEKGKDVELRCDPISGHTALYWYRQSLGQGLEFLIYFQGNSAPDKSGLPSDRFSAERTGGSVSTLTIQRTQQEDSAVYLCASSPSPGQGYGYTFGSGTRLTVV.

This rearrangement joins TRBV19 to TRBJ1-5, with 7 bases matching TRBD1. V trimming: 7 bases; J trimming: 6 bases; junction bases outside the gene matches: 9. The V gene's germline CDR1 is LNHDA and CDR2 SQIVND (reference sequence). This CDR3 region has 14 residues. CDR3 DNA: TGTGCCAGTAAAAGACAGGGAGACGGTCAGCCCCAGCATTTT. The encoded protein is CASKRQGDGQPQHF.

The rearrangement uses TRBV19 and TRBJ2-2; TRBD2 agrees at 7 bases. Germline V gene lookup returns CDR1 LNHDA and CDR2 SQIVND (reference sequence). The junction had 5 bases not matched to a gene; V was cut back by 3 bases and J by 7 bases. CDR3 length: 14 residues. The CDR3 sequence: CASSITSVIGELFF. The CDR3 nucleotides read TGTGCCAGTAGTATTACTAGCGTTATCGGGGAGCTGTTTTTT. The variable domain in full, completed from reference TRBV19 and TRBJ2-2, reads DGGITQSPKYLFRKEGQNVTLSCEQNLNHDAMYWYRQDPGQGLRLIYYSQIVNDFQKGDIAEGYSVSREKKESFPLTVTSAQKNPTAFYLCASSITSVIGELFFGEGSRLTVL.

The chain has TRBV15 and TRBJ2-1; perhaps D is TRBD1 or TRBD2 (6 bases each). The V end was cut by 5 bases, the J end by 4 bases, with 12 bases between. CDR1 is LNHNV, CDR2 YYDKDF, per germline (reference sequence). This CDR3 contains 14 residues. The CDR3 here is CATSGGTPYNEQFF. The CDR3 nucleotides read TGTGCCACCAGCGGCGGGACACCTTACAATGAGCAGTTCTTC.

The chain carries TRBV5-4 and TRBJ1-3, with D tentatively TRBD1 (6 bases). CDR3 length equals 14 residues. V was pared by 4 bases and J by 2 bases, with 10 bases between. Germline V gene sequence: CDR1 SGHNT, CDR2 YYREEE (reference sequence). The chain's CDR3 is CASSPGVPGNTIYF. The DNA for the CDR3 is TGTGCCAGCAGCCCAGGGGTTCCTGGAAACACCATATATTTT.